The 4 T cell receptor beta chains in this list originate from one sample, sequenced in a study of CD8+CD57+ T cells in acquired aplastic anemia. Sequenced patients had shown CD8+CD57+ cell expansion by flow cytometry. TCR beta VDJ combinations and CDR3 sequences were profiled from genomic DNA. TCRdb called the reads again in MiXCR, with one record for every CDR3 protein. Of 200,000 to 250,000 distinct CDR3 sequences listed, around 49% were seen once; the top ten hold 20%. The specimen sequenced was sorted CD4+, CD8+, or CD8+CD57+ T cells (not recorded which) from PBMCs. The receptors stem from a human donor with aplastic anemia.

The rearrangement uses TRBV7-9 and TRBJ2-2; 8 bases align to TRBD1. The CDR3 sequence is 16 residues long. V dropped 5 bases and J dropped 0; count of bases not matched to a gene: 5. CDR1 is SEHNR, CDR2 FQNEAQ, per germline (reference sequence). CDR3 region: CASSSGQGSNTGELFF. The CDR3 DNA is TGTGCCAGCAGCAGCGGACAGGGTTCGAACACCGGGGAGCTGTTTTTT.

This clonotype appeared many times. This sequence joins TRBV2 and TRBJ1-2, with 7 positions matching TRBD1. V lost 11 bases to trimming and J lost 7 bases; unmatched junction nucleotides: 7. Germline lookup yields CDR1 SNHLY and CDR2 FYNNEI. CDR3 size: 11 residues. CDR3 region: CAGSRQGGYTF. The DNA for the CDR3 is TGTGCCGGTTCTCGACAGGGTGGCTACACCTTC.

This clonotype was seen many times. In DNA, the CDR3 is TGTGCCACCAGGTGGAGTGTGAACACTGAAGCTTTCTTT. Amino acids: CATRWSVNTEAFF. V and J are TRBV15 and TRBJ1-1, with D uncertain. The length of the CDR3 is 13 residues. In germline, CDR1 is LNHNV, CDR2 YYDKDF (reference sequence). The ends were cut back, 6 bases at V and 0 bases at J, with 8 bases in the middle.

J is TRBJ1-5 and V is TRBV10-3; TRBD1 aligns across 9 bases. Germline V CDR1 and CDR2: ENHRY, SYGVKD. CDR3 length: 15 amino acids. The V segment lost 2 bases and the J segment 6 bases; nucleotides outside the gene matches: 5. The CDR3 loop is CAISEPGQGGQPQHF. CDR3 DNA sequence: TGTGCCATCAGTGAGCCGGGACAGGGAGGTCAGCCCCAGCATTTT.